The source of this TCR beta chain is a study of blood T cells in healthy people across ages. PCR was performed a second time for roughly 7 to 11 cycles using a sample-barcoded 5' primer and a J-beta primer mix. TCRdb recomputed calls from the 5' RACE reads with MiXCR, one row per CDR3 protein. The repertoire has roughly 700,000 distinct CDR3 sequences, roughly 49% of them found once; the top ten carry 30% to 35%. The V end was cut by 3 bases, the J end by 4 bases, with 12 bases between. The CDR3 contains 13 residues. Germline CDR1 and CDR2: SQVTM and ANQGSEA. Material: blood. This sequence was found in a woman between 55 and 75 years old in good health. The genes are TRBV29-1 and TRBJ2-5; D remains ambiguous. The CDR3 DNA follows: TGCAGCGTTGAGGGTCTCAGAGGAGAGACCCAGTACTTC. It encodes CSVEGLRGETQYF.